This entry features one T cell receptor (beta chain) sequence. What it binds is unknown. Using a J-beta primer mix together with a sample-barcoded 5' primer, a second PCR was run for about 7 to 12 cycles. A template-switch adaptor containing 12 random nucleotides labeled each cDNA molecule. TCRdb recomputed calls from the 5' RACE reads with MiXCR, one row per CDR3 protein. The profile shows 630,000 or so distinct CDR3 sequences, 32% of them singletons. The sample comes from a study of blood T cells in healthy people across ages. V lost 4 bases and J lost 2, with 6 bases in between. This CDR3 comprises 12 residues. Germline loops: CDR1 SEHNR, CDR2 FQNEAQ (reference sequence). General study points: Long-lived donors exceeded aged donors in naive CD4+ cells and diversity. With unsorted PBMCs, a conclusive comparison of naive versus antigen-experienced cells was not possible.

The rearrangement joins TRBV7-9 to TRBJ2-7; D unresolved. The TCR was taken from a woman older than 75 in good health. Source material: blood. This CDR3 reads CASSSDPYEQYF. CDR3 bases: TGTGCCAGCAGCTCAGATCCCTACGAGCAGTACTTC. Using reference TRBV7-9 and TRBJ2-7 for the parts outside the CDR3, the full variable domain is DTGVSQNPRHKITKRGQNVTFRCDPISEHNRLYWYRQTLGQGPEFLTYFQNEAQLEKSRLLSDRFSAERPKGSFSTLEIQRTEQGDSAMYLCASSSDPYEQYFGPGTRLTVT.